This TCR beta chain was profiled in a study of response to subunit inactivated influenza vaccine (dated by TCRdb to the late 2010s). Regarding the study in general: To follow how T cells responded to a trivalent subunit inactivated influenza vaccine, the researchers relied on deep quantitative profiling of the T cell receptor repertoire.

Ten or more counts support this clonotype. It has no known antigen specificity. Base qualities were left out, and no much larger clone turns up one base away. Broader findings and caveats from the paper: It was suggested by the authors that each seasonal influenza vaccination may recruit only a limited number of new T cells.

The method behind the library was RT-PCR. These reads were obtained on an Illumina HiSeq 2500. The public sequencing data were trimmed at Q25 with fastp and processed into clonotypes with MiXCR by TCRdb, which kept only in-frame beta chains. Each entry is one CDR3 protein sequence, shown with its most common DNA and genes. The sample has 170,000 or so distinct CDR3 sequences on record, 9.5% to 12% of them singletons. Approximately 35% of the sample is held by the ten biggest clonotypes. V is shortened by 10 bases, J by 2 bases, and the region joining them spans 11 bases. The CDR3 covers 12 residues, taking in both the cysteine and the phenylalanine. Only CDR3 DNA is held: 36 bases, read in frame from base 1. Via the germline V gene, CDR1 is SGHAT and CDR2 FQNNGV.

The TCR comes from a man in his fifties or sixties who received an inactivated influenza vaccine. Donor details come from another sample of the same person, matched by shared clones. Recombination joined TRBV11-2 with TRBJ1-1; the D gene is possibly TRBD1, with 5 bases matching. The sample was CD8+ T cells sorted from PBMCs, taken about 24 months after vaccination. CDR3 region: CATQGLNTEAFF. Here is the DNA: TGTGCCACCCAGGGTCTCAACACTGAAGCTTTCTTT.